The entry below describes one T cell receptor (beta chain). What it binds is not known. These data come from a study of cytomegalovirus exposure and HLA in healthy donors. PCR involved 60 Vbeta and 13 Jbeta primers. Profiled with immunoSEQ multiplex PCR; TCRdb holds only in-frame clones, not every one. The repertoire consists of around 150,000 clones, with about 75% occurring once and the leading ten covering less than 2%. V gave up 0 bases and J gave up 2 bases, with 3 bases separating them. The V gene's germline CDR1 is LNHNV and CDR2 YYDKDF (reference sequence). The CDR3 totals 13 residues. General study results and limits: In vitro data verified a few CMV-associated chains as specific for CMV antigens. In a later analysis, V- and J-gene trimming of beta chains associated with a DCLRE1C missense variant, replicated independently.

This sequence originates from a woman aged 25 to 39 in good health and CMV-seronegative. Sequencing was done on a sample of PBMCs. This rearrangement joins TRBV15 to TRBJ2-3; D remains ambiguous. The CDR3 sequence is CATSRDLTDTQYF. Here the CDR3 DNA reads TGTGCCACCAGCAGAGATCTCACAGATACGCAGTATTTT. The entire variable domain, with the rest obtained from reference TRBV15 and TRBJ2-3, is as follows: DAMVIQNPRYQVTQFGKPVTLSCSQTLNHNVMYWYQQKSSQAPKLLFHYYDKDFNNEADTPDNFQSRRPNTSFCFLDIRSPGLGDTAMYLCATSRDLTDTQYFGPGTRLTVL.